Listed below are T cell receptor beta chains from one sample, sequenced in a study of human T cells and chemical hapten exposure. MiXCR was run by TCRdb on the RACE reads, yielding one entry per CDR3 protein. The repertoire holds 370,000 or so distinct CDR3 sequences, approximately 5% seen once, with around 2.3% in the top ten. Specimen: whole blood, collected in connection with sensitization to the hapten diphenylcyclopropenone (DPC). The receptors originated from a woman aged 50 to 65 with alopecia areata. Some clones in this sample may be carry-over from other donors' samples. The CDR3 runs from the conserved cysteine through the conserved F or W.

14,TRBV12-3/TRBV12-4,CASSWGTLEEKLFF
18,TRBV28,CASSLWAFRGASGNTIYF
15,TRBV28,CASSSLEAGPYEQYF
12,TRBV10-1,CASSEPGDEQFF
15,TRBV9,CASSPSGSSYNEQFF
15,TRBV27,CASSLWLGVGQTPYF
15,TRBV12-3/TRBV12-4,CASRARAAANEKLFF
16,TRBV29-1,CSAEGLGTGSSYEQYF
13,TRBV12-3/TRBV12-4,CASSPQENYGYTF
12,TRBV11-2,CASSSFEQPQFF
16,TRBV6-2/TRBV6-3,CASSYEVAGPDNEQFF
20,TRBV12-2,CASRSTSSPGQGQGNQPQHF
18,TRBV6-5,CASSYRASGSSKGYEQYF
14,TRBV6-5,CASSLGGRNYGYTF
15,TRBV18,CASSPGQGADSPLHF
15,TRBV5-5,CASSPARSSGNTIYF
19,TRBV28,CASSYVWERESSSTDTQYF
14,TRBV6-2/TRBV6-3,CASSPRQADQPQHF
15,TRBV4-3,CASSQESRFTGELFF
14,TRBV7-2,CASSPSGKATEAFF
15,TRBV6-1,CASSKRDRGKYGYTF
14,TRBV29-1,CSVGGHSRLGEQYF
14,TRBV7-9,CASSQPSGGHEQYF
15,TRBV7-6,CASSLHGAAKNIQYF
15,TRBV19,CASSIIAGLTDEQFF
14,TRBV4-2,CASSQGTRGETQYF
16,TRBV27,CASSFYAGTGEDGYTF
13,TRBV12-3/TRBV12-4,CASRNLDTDTQYF
13,TRBV12-3/TRBV12-4,CAAGLAGLDTQYF
12,TRBV6-5,CASSYWGGTQYF
15,TRBV7-4,CASSLMGIGNQPQHF
15,TRBV15,CATSSLGLGNSPLHF
14,TRBV20-1,CSASNSGVPYEQYF
14,TRBV11-2,CASRASGGANEQFF
14,TRBV12-3/TRBV12-4,CASSFPGAGYEQYF
13,TRBV18,CASSPGMKGEQYF
13,TRBV20-1,CSAGPSGANVLTF